This TCR beta chain originates from a study of T cells in localized non-small cell lung cancer. The CDR3 has 15 residues. The germline V gene encodes CDR1 MNHEY and CDR2 SVGAGI. V was clipped by 6 bases and J by 0 bases, with 9 bases between them. Clones were sequenced by immunoSEQ multiplex PCR, and TCRdb holds only the in-frame ones, with some missing. This sample yields roughly 40,000 clones, of which 81% are seen a single time; about 7% belongs to the top ten. Points on this clone: The target antigen is unknown.

Study-level results: Uninvolved adjacent lung showed higher T cell clonality than tumor. Median detection of top 100 tumor clones in adjacent lung was 57 clones. Only one tumor region went through sequencing, so heterogeneity may still be there.

The material was peripheral blood mononuclear cells, obtained before any cancer treatment. The receptor's source is a male donor aged 60 or over with stage II lung adenocarcinoma. The chain uses TRBV6-5 and TRBJ2-6; D remains ambiguous. CDR3 sequence reads: CASSPAVSGANVLTF. CDR3 nucleotide sequence: TGTGCCAGCAGCCCAGCCGTCTCTGGGGCCAACGTCCTGACTTTC.